The clone carrying this T cell receptor beta chain was recorded only once. Its target is unknown. The data derive from a study of T cells in Graves' hyperthyroidism and ophthalmopathy. Looking at the study overall: The initial diagnosis was the point when peripheral blood was collected, ahead of any treatment. Overall study results and limits: The blood repertoire included most of the expanded thyroid clonotypes above 0.001.

The source material, RNA transcripts, was used to amplify TCR beta CDR3 regions. RT-PCR in the first round (using the HTBI primer set) targeted the TCR CDR3. TCRdb fed the multiplex PCR reads into MiXCR, producing one record per CDR3 protein. The table shows 500,000 to 600,000 distinct CDR3 sequences, with 20% occurring only once. Inclusion characteristics of ophthalmopathy patients comprised a Clinical Activity Score of at least 3, a NOSPECS grade of at least 4, and duration under 3 months. The clonotype originates from a man aged 40-49 years with Graves' ophthalmopathy. The sequenced material came from blood.

CDR3 region: CASSPSIHEQYF. CDR3 coding DNA: TGTGCCAGCTCGCCGTCGATCCACGAGCAGTACTTC. The V and J genes are TRBV18 and TRBJ2-7; D remains ambiguous. This CDR3 spans 12 amino acids. Germline V gene lookup returns CDR1 KGHSH and CDR2 LQKENI. Between the trimmed V and J ends, which lost 6 bases and 5 bases, there was a span of 11 bases.